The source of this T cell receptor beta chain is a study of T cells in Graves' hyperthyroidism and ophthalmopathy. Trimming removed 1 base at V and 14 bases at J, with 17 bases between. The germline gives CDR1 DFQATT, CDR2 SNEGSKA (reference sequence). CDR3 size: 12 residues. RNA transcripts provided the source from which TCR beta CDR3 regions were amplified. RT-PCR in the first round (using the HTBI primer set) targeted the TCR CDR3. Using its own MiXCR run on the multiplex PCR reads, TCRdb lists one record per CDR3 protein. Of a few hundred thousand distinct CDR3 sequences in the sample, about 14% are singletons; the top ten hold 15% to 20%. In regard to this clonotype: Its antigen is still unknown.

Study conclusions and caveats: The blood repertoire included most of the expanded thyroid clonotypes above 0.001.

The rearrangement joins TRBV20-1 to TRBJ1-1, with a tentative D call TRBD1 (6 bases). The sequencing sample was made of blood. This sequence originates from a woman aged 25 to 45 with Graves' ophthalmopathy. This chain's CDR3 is CSARGINREDFF. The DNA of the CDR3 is TGCAGTGCTAGAGGAATAAACAGGGAGGACTTCTTT.